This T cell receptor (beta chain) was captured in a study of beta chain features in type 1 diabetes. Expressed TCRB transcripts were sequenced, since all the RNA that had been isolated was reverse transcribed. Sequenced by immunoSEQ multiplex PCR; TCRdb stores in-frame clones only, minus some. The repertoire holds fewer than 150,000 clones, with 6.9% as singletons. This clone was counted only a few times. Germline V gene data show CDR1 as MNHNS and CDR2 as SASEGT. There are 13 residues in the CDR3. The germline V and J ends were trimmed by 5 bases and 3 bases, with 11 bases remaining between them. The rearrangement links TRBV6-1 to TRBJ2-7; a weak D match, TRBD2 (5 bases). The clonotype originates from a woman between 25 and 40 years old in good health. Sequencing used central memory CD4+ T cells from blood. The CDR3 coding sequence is TGTGCCAGCAGTTCCCGGGGTTTCTACGAGCAGTACTTC. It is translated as CASSSRGFYEQYF.